This is a list of T cell receptor beta chains from one sample in a study of cytomegalovirus exposure and HLA in healthy donors. Assay used: immunoSEQ multiplex PCR; TCRdb lists only in-frame clones, some missing. The data hold 100,000 or so clones, with more than 60% observed a single time. The sample taken for sequencing was PBMCs. The receptors were sampled from a young man in good health and CMV-seronegative. The CDR3 runs from the conserved cysteine through the conserved F or W. The D gene is left open where the match is weak. Clone size, where shown, is once, few, many, or a class for clones that have expanded.

v_call	d_call	j_call	cdr3_length	clone_size	cdr3_nt	cdr3_aa
TRBV7-2	TRBD2	TRBJ2-3	15	.	TGTGCCAGCAGCCCCCCTGGGACTAGCAGTCATACGCAGTATTTT	CASSPPGTSSHTQYF
TRBV2	.	TRBJ1-1	13	.	TGTGCCAGCAGTGGGCAAATGAACACTGAAGCTTTCTTT	CASSGQMNTEAFF
TRBV7-6	TRBD2	TRBJ2-7	15	once	TGTGCCAGCAGCTTAGACCTAGCGGGAGACCACGAGCAGTACTTC	CASSLDLAGDHEQYF
TRBV29-1	TRBD2	TRBJ2-2	14	.	TGCAGCGCTGGGGGGGGATTGAACACCGGGGAGCTGTTTTTT	CSAGGGLNTGELFF
TRBV6-5	TRBD1	TRBJ1-6	14	.	TGTGCCAGCAGTTCCCGACAGGGGGGCTCACCCCTCCACTTT	CASSSRQGGSPLHF
TRBV6-5	.	TRBJ1-5	13	few	TGTGCCAGCAGACAAAACAGGGTCGAGCCCCAGCATTTT	CASRQNRVEPQHF
TRBV19	.	TRBJ2-7	16	few	TGTGCCAGTAGTATAAGCGGTAGGGCCAGGCCCTACGAGCAGTACTTC	CASSISGRARPYEQYF
TRBV28	.	TRBJ2-7	14	.	TGTGCCAGCATTTCCCGGGACACGAGCTACGAGCAGTACTTC	CASISRDTSYEQYF
TRBV10-3	.	TRBJ1-3	15	.	TGTGCCATCAGTGAGTCGGGAGGATCTGGAAACACCATATATTTT	CAISESGGSGNTIYF
TRBV28	.	TRBJ1-2	13	.	TGTGCCAGCACCCGACAGCCTAACTATGGCTACACCTTC	CASTRQPNYGYTF
TRBV5-8	.	TRBJ2-3	15	.	TGTGCCAGCAGCTTGGAAGGGGCCAGCACAGATACGCAGTATTTT	CASSLEGASTDTQYF
TRBV28	.	TRBJ1-5	16	.	TGTGCCAGCAGTCCGCGGAGAGCAGCTAGCAATCAGCCCCAGCATTTT	CASSPRRAASNQPQHF
TRBV10-3	TRBD2	TRBJ2-7	16	.	TGTGCCATCAGTGAGTCATGGGGCGGGAGGATCCACGAGCAGTACTTC	CAISESWGGRIHEQYF
TRBV15	.	TRBJ2-7	14	once	TGTGCCACCAGCAGGGTCCTCAGCTCCTACGAGCAGTACTTC	CATSRVLSSYEQYF
TRBV7-2	TRBD2	TRBJ2-7	14	once	TGTGCCAGCAGCTGGACTAGTAGCTCCTACGAGCAGTACTTC	CASSWTSSSYEQYF
TRBV14	.	TRBJ2-4	19	.	TGTGCCAGCAGCCAAGGTTCCAGTTTTCGGGTGGGAGCCAAAAACATTCAGTACTTC	CASSQGSSFRVGAKNIQYF
TRBV9	.	TRBJ2-1	15	.	TGTGCCAGCAGCCCCCGGGTGGATTCCTACAATGAGCAGTTCTTC	CASSPRVDSYNEQFF
TRBV6-1	TRBD2	TRBJ2-2	18	.	TGTGCCAGCAGTGAACCTGGGACTAGCGGGACGAACACCGGGGAGCTGTTTTTT	CASSEPGTSGTNTGELFF
TRBV5-1	TRBD1	TRBJ1-3	14	.	TGCGCCAGCAGCCAAGGGACAGCAAGAAACACCATATATTTT	CASSQGTARNTIYF
TRBV6-5	.	TRBJ1-3	15	few	TGTGCCAGCAGTTCCGGAGGAGGCACTGGAAACACCATATATTTT	CASSSGGGTGNTIYF
TRBV7-9	.	TRBJ2-7	15	.	TGTGCCAGCAGCCCCCCGGCAGGGATGAGCTACGAGCAGTACTTC	CASSPPAGMSYEQYF
TRBV4-2	.	TRBJ1-4	13	.	TGTGCCAGCAGCCAGGCCGGCGGTGAAAAACTGTTTTTT	CASSQAGGEKLFF
TRBV7-9	.	TRBJ2-3	16	.	TGTGCCAGCAGCACTGCCAGCGGGTCGGGCACAGATACGCAGTATTTT	CASSTASGSGTDTQYF
TRBV5-1	.	TRBJ2-7	14	once	TGCGCCAGCAGCTTACAAGGGGCCTACTACGAGCAGTACTTC	CASSLQGAYYEQYF
TRBV30	.	TRBJ2-3	14	.	TGTGCCTGGAGTGCCGGGACTTACACAGATACGCAGTATTTT	CAWSAGTYTDTQYF
TRBV5-4	TRBD1	TRBJ2-2	16	.	TGTGCCAGCAGCGCACCGGGACAGGTGTTCACCGGGGAGCTGTTTTTT	CASSAPGQVFTGELFF
TRBV28	TRBD1	TRBJ1-1	15	.	TGTGCCAGCAGCATTGGGACAGCTCAGAACACTGAAGCTTTCTTT	CASSIGTAQNTEAFF
TRBV4-1	.	TRBJ1-4	14	.	TGCGCCAGCAGCAATACAGCCGCTAATGAAAAACTGTTTTTT	CASSNTAANEKLFF
TRBV4-2	TRBD2	TRBJ2-3	18	.	TGTGCCAGCAGCCAGGGAGCGGGAGGCTCCCTCAGCACAGATACGCAGTATTTT	CASSQGAGGSLSTDTQYF
TRBV6-1	TRBD2	TRBJ2-7	12	.	TGTGTCAGCAGGGAGGGTTCCTACGAGCAGTACTTC	CVSREGSYEQYF
TRBV13	TRBD2	TRBJ2-5	15	.	TGTGCCAGCAGCCCGTGGCTAGCGGGGAGGGAGACCCAGTACTTC	CASSPWLAGRETQYF
TRBV7-2	.	TRBJ2-7	15	.	TGTGCCAGCAGCTTAGTGTGGGGGGGCATCTACGAGCAGTACTTC	CASSLVWGGIYEQYF
TRBV27	TRBD1	TRBJ1-3	18	.	TGTGCCAGCAGTGCCGCCGGGACAGGGGTAGGGGTTGGAAACACCATATATTTT	CASSAAGTGVGVGNTIYF